What follows describes a single T cell receptor beta chain. The data stem from a study of control samples from healthy donors and cancer patients. The data were produced by immunoSEQ multiplex PCR, yet TCRdb's version contains in-frame clones alone and is incomplete. The data show fewer than 40,000 clones, 90% to 95% seen once. CDR1 SGHTS and CDR2 YDEGEE come from the germline V gene. Trimming removed 5 bases at V and 5 bases at J, with 13 bases between. The length of the CDR3 is 14 residues. The source is a man aged 35 to 55 with colorectal cancer. The sequenced sample consisted of PBMCs. The rearrangement joins TRBV5-8 to TRBJ2-2; tentative D call: TRBD1 (6 bases). The CDR3 loop reads CASRRSGETGELFF. Here the CDR3 DNA reads TGTGCCAGCAGAAGGTCAGGGGAAACCGGGGAGCTGTTTTTT.